One and the same sample provided the 12 T cell receptor beta chains below, sequenced in a study of OX40 agonist ivuxolimab in advanced cancers. Clones were sequenced by immunoSEQ multiplex PCR, and TCRdb holds only the in-frame ones, with some missing. In the table there are approximately 100,000 clones, 90% of which are singletons. The specimen was CD4+ or CD8+ T cells sorted from blood, collected in a trial of the OX40 agonist ivuxolimab. The receptors originated from an adult with an advanced solid tumor such as melanoma, head and neck, liver or kidney cancer.

This clone was detected only once. This sequence joins TRBV6-5 and TRBJ2-5; unclear D gene. CDR3 length: 13 residues. V lost 5 bases, J lost 6 bases, and 13 bases lay in between. Germline-derived CDR1 and CDR2 are MNHEY and SVGAGI. CDR3 coding DNA: TGTGCCAGCAGTCCAGGACCGAGTCAGACCCAGTACTTC. Protein sequence: CASSPGPSQTQYF.

The genes are TRBV5-1 and TRBJ2-3, with 8 nucleotides matching TRBD2. Losses at the gene ends were 7 bases for V and 2 bases for J; bases not matched to a gene: 15. The length of the CDR3 is 17 residues. Per germline, CDR1 SGHRS and CDR2 YFSETQ. CDR3: CASQVRPAGGTTDTQYF. CDR3 DNA sequence: TGCGCCAGCCAGGTGCGGCCGGCGGGAGGTACCACAGATACGCAGTATTTT. Full variable domain (rest looked up from reference TRBV5-1 and TRBJ2-3): KAGVTQTPRYLIKTRGQQVTLSCSPISGHRSVSWYQQTPGQGLQFLFEYFSETQRNKGNFPGRFSGRQFSNSRSEMNVSTLELGDSALYLCASQVRPAGGTTDTQYFGPGTRLTVL.

The chain recombines TRBV28 with TRBJ2-7; D might be TRBD2 (6 bases). The germline CDR1 and CDR2 sequences are MDHEN and SYDVKM. The CDR3 has 16 amino acids. Trimming took 6 bases from V and 2 from J, leaving 20 bases between them. The CDR3 region has the DNA TGTGCCAGCAGGGCTACGGGGGTGGAGCGGCCCTACGAGCAGTACTTC. Its protein product is CASRATGVERPYEQYF.

The chain carries TRBV5-1 and TRBJ1-3; D is perhaps TRBD1 (5 bases). V was cut by 4 bases and J by 4 bases, with 12 bases left in between. The CDR3 contains 14 residues. Looked up from germline, CDR1 is SGHRS and CDR2 is YFSETQ. CDR3 in amino acids: CASSPGREGNTIYF. The CDR3 nucleotides are TGCGCCAGCAGCCCGGGACGTGAAGGAAACACCATATATTTT. Full variable domain (remainder filled in from reference TRBV5-1 and TRBJ1-3): KAGVTQTPRYLIKTRGQQVTLSCSPISGHRSVSWYQQTPGQGLQFLFEYFSETQRNKGNFPGRFSGRQFSNSRSEMNVSTLELGDSALYLCASSPGREGNTIYFGEGSWLTVV.

The chain is built from TRBV2 and TRBJ2-7, with 8 positions matching TRBD2. This CDR3 contains 15 residues. Germline CDR1 reads SNHLY; CDR2 reads FYNNEI. V lost 5 bases, J lost 0 bases, and 6 bases stayed unmatched. In nucleotides, the CDR3 is TGTGCCAGCAGTAAACTAGCGGCAATCTCCTACGAGCAGTACTTC. Its protein product is CASSKLAAISYEQYF.

The gene calls are TRBV27 and TRBJ2-1; 10 nucleotides align to TRBD2. Unmatched junction bases numbered 12, after V lost 9 bases and J lost 7 bases. Germline lookup yields CDR1 MNHEY and CDR2 SMNVEV (reference sequence). This CDR3 comprises 15 residues. The CDR3 DNA follows: TGTGCCAGTAAAAGACGGCTAGCGGGAGAAAATGAGCAGTTCTTC. Translating it yields CASKRRLAGENEQFF.

The chain links TRBV7-9 to TRBJ2-4; D remains unclear. Germline-derived CDR1 and CDR2 are SEHNR and FQNEAQ (reference sequence). Between the trimmed V and J ends, which lost 5 bases and 8 bases, there was a span of 10 bases. This CDR3 comprises 12 residues. The CDR3 coding sequence is TGTGCCAGCAGCACAAGCAGCGACATTCAGTACTTC. Its protein is CASSTSSDIQYF.

The gene calls are TRBV5-1 and TRBJ2-5, with 14 bases aligning to TRBD2. Trimming removed 4 bases from V and 6 bases from J; junction bases left unmatched: 8. CDR1 SGHRS and CDR2 YFSETQ come from the germline V gene. This CDR3 comprises 16 residues. The CDR3 region is CASSLGLAGDIKTQYF. CDR3 coding DNA: TGCGCCAGCAGCCTGGGACTAGCGGGAGATATAAAGACCCAGTACTTC.

This chain uses TRBV7-7 with TRBJ1-1, with a tentative D call TRBD1 (5 bases). V gave up 5 bases and J gave up 4 bases, with 17 bases separating them. The CDR3 is 15 amino acids. CDR1 and CDR2 (germline): SSHAT, FNYEAQ (reference sequence). The CDR3 sequence: CASSIRPHGATEAFF. The CDR3 DNA reads as TGTGCCAGCAGCATTAGACCTCATGGGGCCACTGAAGCTTTCTTT.

This CDR3 reads CASSLVGQALKGTDTQYF. Here the CDR3 DNA reads TGTGCCAGCAGCTTAGTAGGCCAGGCCCTAAAGGGGACAGATACGCAGTATTTT. This rearrangement joins TRBV7-2 to TRBJ2-3, with D possibly matching TRBD1 (5 bases). The CDR3 has 18 amino acids. The germline gives CDR1 SGHTA, CDR2 FQGNSA. V lost 1 base and J 3 bases, leaving 20 bases between the germline ends.

The CDR3 reads CASSQDARQGNYEQYF. CDR3 in DNA: TGCGCCAGCAGCCAAGATGCGAGACAGGGTAACTACGAGCAGTACTTC. The chain couples TRBV4-3 to TRBJ2-7; 7 bases are shared with TRBD1. After removal of 0 bases from V and 3 bases from J, the junction contained 8 bases not matched to a gene. This CDR3 has 16 amino acids. Germline V lookup: CDR1 LGHNA, CDR2 YSLEER.

Concerning this clone itself: The sample contains more than one DNA sequence encoding this CDR3. The chain links TRBV5-1 to TRBJ1-2; 8 positions agree with TRBD1. From germline, CDR1 is SGHRS and CDR2 YFSETQ. This CDR3 has 15 residues. V lost 0 bases to trimming and J lost 2 bases; unmatched junction nucleotides: 3. The chain's CDR3 is CASSLGTGPNYGYTF. The CDR3 region has the DNA TGCGCCAGCAGCTTGGGGACAGGGCCAAACTATGGCTACACCTTC. Combining the CDR3 with reference TRBV5-1 and TRBJ1-2 gives the whole variable domain KAGVTQTPRYLIKTRGQQVTLSCSPISGHRSVSWYQQTPGQGLQFLFEYFSETQRNKGNFPGRFSGRQFSNSRSEMNVSTLELGDSALYLCASSLGTGPNYGYTFGSGTRLTVV.